This TCR beta chain was identified in a study of blood T cell repertoires in COVID-19. Study at large: Nucleic acid was either cDNA or gDNA, and it came from T cells, B-cell-depleted T cells, or PBMCs.

Source study methods: Amplification of reference gene primers was used by the study to estimate nucleated cell counts. TCRdb keeps only in-frame clones here, not all; method: immunoSEQ multiplex PCR. V and J calls and clone size are those listed in that table; D and trimming were worked out from the DNA. The profile shows some 300,000 clones, around 92% of them singletons. Participant age was roughly 18 to 89 years, and participants resided in fewer than 30 US areas. Cohorts were based on clinical histories the participants reported. The sequence was collected from a woman aged 45 to 65 who had been exposed to COVID-19. Input material: PBMCs or T cells enriched from blood (not recorded which).

CDR3 sequence (DNA): TGTGCCAGCAGCCAGCGGACAGGGGGGTTTGAAAAACTGTTTTTT. It encodes CASSQRTGGFEKLFF. The rearrangement joins TRBV3-1 (or the pseudogene TRBV3-2) to TRBJ1-4; 10 bases match TRBD1. The CDR3 is 15 residues long. Germline CDR1 and CDR2: LGHDT and YNNKEL (reference sequence). V lost 3 bases to trimming and J lost 7 bases; unmatched junction nucleotides: 5.